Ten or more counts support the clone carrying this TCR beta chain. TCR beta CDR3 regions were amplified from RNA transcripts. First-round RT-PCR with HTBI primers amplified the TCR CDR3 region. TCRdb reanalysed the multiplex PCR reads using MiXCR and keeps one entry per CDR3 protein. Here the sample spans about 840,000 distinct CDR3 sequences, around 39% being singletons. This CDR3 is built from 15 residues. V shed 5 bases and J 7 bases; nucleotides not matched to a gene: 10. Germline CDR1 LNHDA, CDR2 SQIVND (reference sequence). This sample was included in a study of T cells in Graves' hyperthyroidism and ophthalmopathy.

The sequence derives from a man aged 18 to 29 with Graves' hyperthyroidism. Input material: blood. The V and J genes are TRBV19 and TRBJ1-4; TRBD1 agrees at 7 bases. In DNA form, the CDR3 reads TGTGCCAGTAGTGTAACAGGGGCGCAAGGTGAAAAACTGTTTTTT. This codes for CASSVTGAQGEKLFF.